These 19 T cell receptor beta chains were sequenced from one sample in a study of cytomegalovirus exposure and HLA in healthy donors. The study ran its PCR with 60 Vbeta and 13 Jbeta primers. TCRdb keeps only in-frame clones here, not all; method: immunoSEQ multiplex PCR. This table has 130,000 or so clones, approximately 8% appearing once. The sequenced sample was PBMCs. The receptors derive from a woman aged 35 to 49 in good health and CMV-seropositive.

This clone has more than one count but fewer than ten. The chain links TRBV19 to TRBJ1-2, with D tentatively TRBD1 (5 bases). CDR3 length: 13 residues. In germline, CDR1 is LNHDA, CDR2 SQIVND (reference sequence). V dropped 5 bases and J dropped 4 bases, with 11 bases sitting between them. CDR3 bases: TGTGCCAGTAGTTCCCGGACAAGCTATGGCTACACCTTC. Protein: CASSSRTSYGYTF.

The chain is built from TRBV19 and TRBJ2-3, with a tentative D call TRBD2 (5 bases). The CDR3 runs to 12 residues. V was clipped by 2 bases and J by 6 bases, with 6 bases between them. CDR1 and CDR2 (germline): LNHDA, SQIVND (reference sequence). Here the CDR3 DNA reads TGTGCCAGTAGTATACGGAGGGATACGCAGTATTTT. Translated, it gives CASSIRRDTQYF.

Only a few counts were recorded for this clone. The rearrangement joins TRBV27 to TRBJ1-2, with D perhaps TRBD1 (5 bases). Germline V gene sequence: CDR1 MNHEY, CDR2 SMNVEV (reference sequence). CDR3 length equals 15 residues. Trimming removed 5 bases at V and 5 bases at J, with 18 bases between. CDR3 residues: CASSPRGSLEYGYTF. CDR3 in DNA: TGTGCCAGCAGTCCCCGGGGGAGTCTGGAGTATGGCTACACCTTC.

This clone was observed a few times. CDR3 DNA: TGCAGCGTCCGTAGACAGGCCCAACTGTTTTTT. It yields the protein CSVRRQAQLFF. V is TRBV29-1 and J is TRBJ1-4; the D gene is possibly TRBD1 (6 bases). This CDR3 region has 11 residues. V lost 6 bases, J lost 12 bases, and 14 bases lay in between. From germline, CDR1 is SQVTM and CDR2 ANQGSEA.

V is TRBV30 and J is TRBJ2-2; 12 bases align to TRBD1. After removal of 1 base from V and 5 bases from J, the junction contained 8 bases not matched to a gene. CDR1 is GTSNPN and CDR2 is SVGIG in the germline V gene (reference sequence). The CDR3 extends over 17 amino acids. CDR3 amino acids: CAWSGGQGADWTGELFF. The CDR3 DNA is TGTGCCTGGAGTGGGGGACAGGGGGCAGATTGGACCGGGGAGCTGTTTTTT.

This clone was detected a few times. The chain carries TRBV6-4 and TRBJ1-1; D call uncertain. Trimming cost V 2 bases and J 3 bases, with 7 bases left between them. The CDR3 sequence is 13 residues long. Germline V gene lookup returns CDR1 MRHNA and CDR2 SNTAGT. CDR3 bases: TGTGCCAGCAGTGACACGAGGGACACTGAAGCTTTCTTT. This translates into CASSDTRDTEAFF.

This clone came up a few times. This chain's CDR3 is CASSTRTGTDTQYF. Written as DNA, the CDR3 is TGCGCCAGCAGCACAAGGACAGGCACAGATACGCAGTATTTT. The rearrangement links TRBV5-1 to TRBJ2-3; the D gene is possibly TRBD1 (6 bases). Germline CDR1 is SGHRS and CDR2 is YFSETQ. V was clipped by 4 bases and J by 1 base, with 10 bases between them. The CDR3 covers 14 residues. Based on the CDR3 plus reference TRBV5-1 and TRBJ2-3, the full variable domain is KAGVTQTPRYLIKTRGQQVTLSCSPISGHRSVSWYQQTPGQGLQFLFEYFSETQRNKGNFPGRFSGRQFSNSRSEMNVSTLELGDSALYLCASSTRTGTDTQYFGPGTRLTVL.

This chain joins TRBV4-1 and TRBJ1-4, with TRBD1 identical over 7 bases. V shed 4 bases, J shed 7 bases, and the junction held 9 bases outside the gene matches. CDR3 length: 15 residues. Germline V gene sequence: CDR1 MGHRA, CDR2 YSYEKL. The chain's CDR3 is CASSPRQGNSEKLFF. The CDR3 DNA reads as TGCGCCAGCAGCCCTCGACAGGGCAACAGTGAAAAACTGTTTTTT.

This chain joins TRBV11-2 and TRBJ2-2; D perhaps matches TRBD2 (6 bases). Germline lookup yields CDR1 SGHAT and CDR2 FQNNGV. V dropped 6 bases and J dropped 5 bases, with 19 bases sitting between them. The CDR3 has 16 residues. CDR3 bases: TGTGCCAGCAGGGCCCGGCCGGGGGTGGGGACCGGGGAGCTGTTTTTT. Its translation: CASRARPGVGTGELFF.

This clone was seen only a few times. This chain connects TRBV28 to TRBJ2-7; 11 bases fit TRBD1. This CDR3 is 14 amino acids long. V lost 2 bases, J lost 4 bases, and 1 base stayed unmatched. In germline, CDR1 is MDHEN, CDR2 SYDVKM. The CDR3: CASSLRDRGYEQYF. CDR3 coding DNA: TGTGCCAGCAGTTTACGGGACAGGGGGTACGAGCAGTACTTC. The whole variable domain, remainder taken from reference TRBV28 and TRBJ2-7, is DVKVTQSSRYLVKRTGEKVFLECVQDMDHENMFWYRQDPGLGLRLIYFSYDVKMKEKGDIPEGYSVSREKKERFSLILESASTNQTSMYLCASSLRDRGYEQYFGPGTRLTVT.

The V gene is TRBV9, the J gene TRBJ1-6, with 9 positions matching TRBD1. The length of the CDR3 is 16 residues. CDR1 is SGDLS, CDR2 YYNGEE, per germline. V was clipped by 4 bases and J by 1 base; unmatched bases: 3. In nucleotides, the CDR3 is TGTGCCAGCAGCCGGGGACAGGGTTCCTATAATTCACCCCTCCACTTT. It codes for CASSRGQGSYNSPLHF.

The CDR3 loop reads CASSKTSGGLNTQYF. For the CDR3, the DNA is TGTGCCAGCAGTAAGACTAGCGGGGGGTTGAATACGCAGTATTTT. The chain uses TRBV2 and TRBJ2-3, with 13 bases aligning to TRBD2. This CDR3 comprises 15 residues. V gave up 5 bases and J gave up 7 bases; unmatched junction bases: 6. The germline CDR1 and CDR2 sequences are SNHLY and FYNNEI.

This clone was counted a few times. The V gene is TRBV30, the J gene TRBJ1-2; TRBD1 aligns across 12 bases. This CDR3 has 16 residues. V was pared by 2 bases and J by 8 bases, with 12 bases of the junction left unmatched. Germline assignment: CDR1 GTSNPN and CDR2 SVGIG (reference sequence). The CDR3 loop reads CAWSPIAGTGGNGYTF. The CDR3 DNA reads TGTGCCTGGAGTCCGATCGCCGGGACAGGGGGCAACGGCTACACCTTC.

This clone was observed a handful of times. V usage is TRBV5-1 and J usage is TRBJ1-4, with D unclear. Trimming took off 4 bases at V and 2 bases at J, with 9 bases between the two ends. Germline loops: CDR1 SGHRS, CDR2 YFSETQ. The CDR3 totals 14 residues. The CDR3 spells CASSRGSTNEKLFF. The CDR3 nucleotides are TGCGCCAGCAGCCGAGGTTCGACTAATGAAAAACTGTTTTTT.

The chain couples TRBV5-1 to TRBJ2-6; no definite D call. Germline V gives CDR1 SGHRS, CDR2 YFSETQ. V lost 7 bases and J lost 0, with 11 bases in between. The CDR3 has 15 residues. DNA for the CDR3: TGCGCCAGCCTGCCCACTGACTCTGGGGCCAACGTCCTGACTTTC. As protein: CASLPTDSGANVLTF.

The V call is TRBV6-1, the J call TRBJ2-1; D is undetermined. The germline CDR1 and CDR2 sequences are MNHNS and SASEGT. V was clipped by 7 bases and J by 5 bases, with 15 bases between them. CDR3 length: 14 amino acids. CDR3 sequence: CASTRAYKNNEQFF. In DNA form, the CDR3 reads TGTGCCAGCACTAGAGCCTACAAGAACAATGAGCAGTTCTTC.

The chain has TRBV25-1 and TRBJ1-1; TRBD1 might be the D (6 bases). The V end was cut by 4 bases, the J end by 2 bases, with 14 bases between. This CDR3 is 15 amino acids long. Germline CDR1 is MGHDK and CDR2 is SYGVNS. This chain's CDR3 is CASSGTRDTNTEAFF. The CDR3 DNA reads as TGTGCCAGCAGTGGGACCCGGGACACCAACACTGAAGCTTTCTTT.

This clone was detected only a few times. This sequence joins TRBV6-6 and TRBJ2-3, with 12 bases fitting TRBD2. Germline loops: CDR1 MNHNY, CDR2 SVGAGI (reference sequence). The CDR3 length is 15 residues. V lost 6 bases, J lost 7 bases, and 8 bases stayed unmatched. The CDR3 spells CASRRTSGGHYTQYF. Written as DNA, the CDR3 is TGTGCCAGCAGACGTACTAGCGGGGGGCATTATACGCAGTATTTT.

This clone was detected a few times. The V gene is TRBV2, the J gene TRBJ1-6, with no clear D. Germline CDR1 and CDR2: SNHLY and FYNNEI. The V gene lost 7 bases and the J gene lost 7 bases, with 11 bases spanning the gap. This CDR3 contains 13 residues. Here the CDR3 DNA reads TGTGCCAGCACCCGCAGCGAGAATTCACCCCTCCACTTT. Its translation is CASTRSENSPLHF. The variable domain in full, completed from reference TRBV2 and TRBJ1-6, reads EPEVTQTPSHQVTQMGQEVILRCVPISNHLYFYWYRQILGQKVEFLVSFYNNEISEKSEIFDDQFSVERPDGSNFTLKIRSTKLEDSAMYFCASTRSENSPLHFGNGTRLTVT.